This T cell receptor (beta chain) was sequenced for a study of response to subunit inactivated influenza vaccine. MiXCR, run by TCRdb on the RT-PCR reads, gives a single entry per CDR3 protein. Counted here are 150,000 to 200,000 distinct CDR3 sequences, approximately 12% occurring once; the ten biggest clones make up 25% to 30%. This sample also belongs to another study, concerning T cells expressing NK-cell markers. That source adds: UMIs were included in TCR beta cDNA generated by 5'RACE template switching. From sorted CD3+CD56+NKG2C+, CD3+CD56+NKG2C- and CD3+CD56-NKG2C+ T cells came the TCR beta repertoires. Of the CD8+ T cell pool in 5 to 7 donors, roughly 1.0-7.5% was accounted for by dominant NKG2C+ clonotypes. These same clonotypes (in a few donors) also led the CD3+CD56-NKG2C+ fraction.

Material: CD8+ T cells sorted from PBMCs, obtained 12 days after vaccination. The receptor was isolated from a man aged 45-60 years who received an inactivated influenza vaccine.

The CDR3 reads CASSYSHRGNSYNEQFF. Here the CDR3 DNA reads TGTGCCAGCAGTTACTCTCACAGGGGCAACTCCTACAATGAGCAGTTCTTC. The chain uses TRBV6-5 and TRBJ2-1, with 7 bases identical to TRBD1. This CDR3 is 17 amino acids long. J lost 0 bases, V lost 0 bases, and 5 bases had no gene match. Germline values: CDR1 MNHEY, CDR2 SVGAGI.